This record concerns one TCR beta chain sequence. Antigen unknown. The PCR ran on 60 Vbeta and 13 Jbeta primers. Using immunoSEQ multiplex PCR, the repertoire was profiled, and TCRdb retains in-frame clones only, with some absent. The table has roughly 120,000 clones, less than 80% seen once. V was trimmed by 5 bases and J by 0 bases, leaving 20 bases between them. Germline CDR1 is SGHTA and CDR2 is FQGNSA. The CDR3 is 18 amino acids. The sample comes from a study of cytomegalovirus exposure and HLA in healthy donors. Study conclusions and caveats: In a later analysis, V- and J-gene trimming of beta chains associated with a DCLRE1C missense variant, replicated independently. TCR beta chains associated with HLA were, in a later analysis, more clonally expanded than equally common others. On later analysis, the bulk of CMV-associated TCR beta chains appeared to be HLA-restricted. Whilst most TCR sequences proved rare, a subset of public TCRs occurred across many donors.

The chain combines TRBV7-2 with TRBJ1-3; the D gene is possibly TRBD1 (5 bases). The sequence was obtained from a man in his fifties in good health and CMV-seronegative. Sequencing was carried out using PBMCs. CDR3 amino acids: CASSLTSTVTPSGNTIYF. CDR3 sequence (DNA): TGTGCCAGCAGCCTTACTTCGACAGTCACTCCCTCTGGAAACACCATATATTTT.